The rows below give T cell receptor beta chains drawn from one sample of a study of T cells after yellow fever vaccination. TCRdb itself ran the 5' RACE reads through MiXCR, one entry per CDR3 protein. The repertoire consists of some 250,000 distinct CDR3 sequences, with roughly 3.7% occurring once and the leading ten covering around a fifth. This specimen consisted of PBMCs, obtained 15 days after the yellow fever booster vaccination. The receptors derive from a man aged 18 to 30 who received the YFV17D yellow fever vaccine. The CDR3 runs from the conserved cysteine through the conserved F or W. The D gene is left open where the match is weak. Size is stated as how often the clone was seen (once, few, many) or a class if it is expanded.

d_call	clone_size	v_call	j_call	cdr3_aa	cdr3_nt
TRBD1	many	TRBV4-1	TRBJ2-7	CASSQPGQYEQYF	TGCGCCAGCAGCCAACCGGGACAGTACGAGCAGTACTTC
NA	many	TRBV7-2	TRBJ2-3	CASSRSPGAHADTQYF	TGTGCCAGCAGCCGATCGCCAGGGGCGCATGCAGATACGCAGTATTTT
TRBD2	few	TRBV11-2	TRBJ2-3	CASKRLAGASFTDTQYF	TGTGCCAGCAAAAGACTAGCGGGGGCTTCATTCACAGATACGCAGTATTTT
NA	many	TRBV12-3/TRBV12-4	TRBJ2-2	CASSISGIPFF	TGTGCCAGCAGTATCTCGGGTATTCCGTTTTTT
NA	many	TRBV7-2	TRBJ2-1	CASSSSRGGFLEQFF	TGTGCCAGCAGCTCCTCACGCGGCGGTTTTCTTGAGCAGTTCTTC
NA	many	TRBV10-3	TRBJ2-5	CAISDGVGETQYF	TGTGCCATCAGTGATGGGGTAGGGGAGACCCAGTACTTC
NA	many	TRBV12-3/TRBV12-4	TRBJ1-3	CASRLSGGRGNTIYF	TGTGCCAGCAGACTAAGTGGGGGGCGAGGAAACACCATATATTTT
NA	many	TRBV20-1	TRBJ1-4	CSAKGGPNEKLFF	TGCAGTGCTAAGGGGGGTCCCAATGAAAAACTGTTTTTT
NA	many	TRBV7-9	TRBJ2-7	CASSLAAGNYEQYF	TGTGCCAGCAGCTTAGCGGCCGGAAACTACGAGCAGTACTTC
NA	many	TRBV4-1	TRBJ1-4	CASSFTLTREKLFF	TGCGCCAGCAGCTTCACTTTGACACGGGAAAAACTGTTTTTT
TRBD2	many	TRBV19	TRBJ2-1	CASRPGGSSYNEQFF	TGTGCCAGTAGGCCGGGGGGGAGCTCCTACAATGAGCAGTTCTTC
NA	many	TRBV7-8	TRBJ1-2	CASSLALTGYGYTF	TGTGCCAGCAGCTTAGCGCTGACGGGCTATGGCTACACCTTC